The rows below give T cell receptor beta chains drawn from one sample of a study of cytomegalovirus exposure and HLA in healthy donors. TCRdb's table, derived via immunoSEQ multiplex PCR, lists solely in-frame clones and lacks some. The sample has 100,000 to 150,000 clones, approximately 82% seen once. The sample taken for sequencing was PBMCs. The receptors stem from a female donor in good health and CMV-seronegative. The CDR3 runs from the conserved cysteine through the conserved F or W. Each record gives: V gene, clone size, D gene, J gene, CDR3 protein, CDR3 DNA. The D gene is left open where the match is weak. Size values are once, few and many counts, or a class for expanded clones, and some rows have none.

V gene: TRBV2; clone size: -; D gene: TRBD2; J gene: TRBJ2-1; CDR3 protein: CASRVGGSSNEQFF; CDR3 DNA: TGTGCCAGCAGAGTTGGCGGGAGCTCCAATGAGCAGTTCTTC
V gene: TRBV7-2; clone size: -; D gene: TRBD2; J gene: TRBJ2-7; CDR3 protein: CASSRLGGGYSYEQYF; CDR3 DNA: TGTGCCAGCAGCCGACTCGGGGGGGGCTACTCCTACGAGCAGTACTTC
V gene: TRBV10-3; clone size: -; D gene: TRBD1; J gene: TRBJ2-3; CDR3 protein: CAISERTGGLGTQYF; CDR3 DNA: TGTGCCATCAGTGAGCGGACAGGGGGTCTGGGTACGCAGTATTTT
V gene: TRBV10-1; clone size: -; D gene: TRBD1; J gene: TRBJ1-5; CDR3 protein: CASSDKTGSNQPQHF; CDR3 DNA: TGCGCCAGCAGTGACAAGACAGGGAGCAATCAGCCCCAGCATTTT
V gene: TRBV7-3; clone size: once; D gene: -; J gene: TRBJ2-1; CDR3 protein: CASSLLYGFDNEQFF; CDR3 DNA: TGTGCCAGCAGCTTGCTTTACGGGTTCGACAATGAGCAGTTCTTC
V gene: TRBV4-2; clone size: -; D gene: -; J gene: TRBJ2-1; CDR3 protein: CASSQVDSDYNEQFF; CDR3 DNA: TGTGCCAGCAGCCAAGTGGACAGCGACTACAATGAGCAGTTCTTC
V gene: TRBV6-1; clone size: -; D gene: TRBD1; J gene: TRBJ2-5; CDR3 protein: CASSGGGQGQETQYF; CDR3 DNA: TGTGCCAGCAGTGGGGGAGGACAGGGTCAAGAGACCCAGTACTTC
V gene: TRBV19; clone size: -; D gene: TRBD1; J gene: TRBJ1-2; CDR3 protein: CASSIGRDSFYGYTF; CDR3 DNA: TGTGCCAGTAGTATCGGCCGGGACAGCTTCTATGGCTACACCTTC
V gene: TRBV5-4; clone size: -; D gene: TRBD1; J gene: TRBJ2-3; CDR3 protein: CASSLETGQDTQYF; CDR3 DNA: TGTGCCAGCAGCTTGGAGACAGGGCAAGATACGCAGTATTTT
V gene: TRBV4-1; clone size: -; D gene: TRBD2; J gene: TRBJ2-5; CDR3 protein: CASSRLAGETQYF; CDR3 DNA: TGCGCCAGCAGCCGGCTAGCGGGAGAGACCCAGTACTTC
V gene: TRBV29-1; clone size: -; D gene: -; J gene: TRBJ2-7; CDR3 protein: CSAQSSAIYEQYF; CDR3 DNA: TGCAGCGCCCAATCGAGCGCCATCTACGAGCAGTACTTC
V gene: TRBV5-1; clone size: -; D gene: TRBD1; J gene: TRBJ2-2; CDR3 protein: CASSLEKGGITGELFF; CDR3 DNA: TGCGCCAGCAGCTTGGAGAAAGGGGGCATCACCGGGGAGCTGTTTTTT
V gene: TRBV2; clone size: once; D gene: -; J gene: TRBJ2-2; CDR3 protein: CASSVDTGELFF; CDR3 DNA: TGTGCCAGCAGTGTAGACACCGGGGAGCTGTTTTTT
V gene: TRBV19; clone size: -; D gene: TRBD1; J gene: TRBJ2-7; CDR3 protein: CASNNRGYEQYF; CDR3 DNA: TGTGCCAGTAACAACAGGGGTTACGAGCAGTACTTC
V gene: TRBV7-9; clone size: -; D gene: -; J gene: TRBJ2-5; CDR3 protein: CASSLGQGGQETQYF; CDR3 DNA: TGTGCCAGCAGCTTAGGACAGGGAGGACAAGAGACCCAGTACTTC
V gene: TRBV19; clone size: -; D gene: -; J gene: TRBJ2-6; CDR3 protein: CASSSDRPGANVLTF; CDR3 DNA: TGTGCCAGTAGTTCAGACAGGCCTGGGGCCAACGTCCTGACTTTC
V gene: TRBV28; clone size: once; D gene: -; J gene: TRBJ2-3; CDR3 protein: CASSLSGRSDTQYF; CDR3 DNA: TGTGCCAGCAGTTTATCAGGGAGGTCAGATACGCAGTATTTT
V gene: TRBV7-9; clone size: -; D gene: TRBD1; J gene: TRBJ1-2; CDR3 protein: CASSPGQIYGYTF; CDR3 DNA: TGTGCCAGCAGCCCGGGACAGATCTATGGCTACACCTTC
V gene: TRBV29-1; clone size: few; D gene: TRBD2; J gene: TRBJ2-1; CDR3 protein: CSAINNLAGSYNEQFF; CDR3 DNA: TGCAGCGCTATCAATAATCTAGCGGGCTCCTACAATGAGCAGTTCTTC
V gene: TRBV28; clone size: -; D gene: TRBD2; J gene: TRBJ2-1; CDR3 protein: CASSPRDLAGKRSDEQFF; CDR3 DNA: TGTGCCAGCAGCCCGAGAGATCTAGCGGGAAAAAGGTCGGATGAGCAGTTCTTC
V gene: TRBV11-3; clone size: -; D gene: -; J gene: TRBJ1-2; CDR3 protein: CASSSRVVANYGYTF; CDR3 DNA: TGTGCCAGCAGCTCACGGGTCGTAGCTAACTATGGCTACACCTTC
V gene: TRBV30; clone size: few; D gene: -; J gene: TRBJ1-1; CDR3 protein: CAWIPGDRLTEAFF; CDR3 DNA: TGTGCCTGGATACCGGGGGACCGACTGACTGAAGCTTTCTTT
V gene: TRBV5-6; clone size: -; D gene: TRBD1; J gene: TRBJ1-1; CDR3 protein: CASSSDRDRTQGEAFF; CDR3 DNA: TGTGCCAGCAGCTCAGACCGGGACAGGACTCAGGGTGAAGCTTTCTTT
V gene: TRBV5-1; clone size: -; D gene: -; J gene: TRBJ2-1; CDR3 protein: CASSILQQYNEQFF; CDR3 DNA: TGCGCCAGCAGCATTCTACAGCAGTACAATGAGCAGTTCTTC
V gene: TRBV5-1; clone size: -; D gene: -; J gene: TRBJ2-7; CDR3 protein: CASSLKPSSYEQYF; CDR3 DNA: TGCGCCAGCAGCTTGAAACCCAGTTCCTACGAGCAGTACTTC
V gene: TRBV28; clone size: -; D gene: TRBD1; J gene: TRBJ1-5; CDR3 protein: CASGTGGGPEGQPQHF; CDR3 DNA: TGTGCCAGCGGCACAGGGGGCGGCCCAGAGGGTCAGCCCCAGCATTTT
V gene: TRBV5-1; clone size: -; D gene: TRBD2; J gene: TRBJ2-7; CDR3 protein: CASSLLAGGDEQYF; CDR3 DNA: TGCGCCAGCAGCTTGCTAGCGGGAGGCGACGAGCAGTACTTC
V gene: TRBV10-1; clone size: -; D gene: -; J gene: TRBJ2-1; CDR3 protein: CASRTPYNEQFF; CDR3 DNA: TGCGCCAGCAGGACTCCTTACAATGAGCAGTTCTTC
V gene: TRBV7-9; clone size: -; D gene: -; J gene: TRBJ1-1; CDR3 protein: CASSLATGEAFF; CDR3 DNA: TGTGCCAGCAGCTTAGCTACAGGAGAAGCTTTCTTT
V gene: TRBV5-1; clone size: -; D gene: -; J gene: TRBJ1-2; CDR3 protein: CASSTSGTNNYGYTF; CDR3 DNA: TGCGCCAGCAGCACCTCCGGGACTAATAACTATGGCTACACCTTC
V gene: TRBV6-5; clone size: -; D gene: TRBD1; J gene: TRBJ1-2; CDR3 protein: CASSPPTGDYGYTF; CDR3 DNA: TGTGCCAGCAGTCCACCGACAGGGGACTATGGCTACACCTTC
V gene: TRBV5-1; clone size: -; D gene: -; J gene: TRBJ1-2; CDR3 protein: CASSGRGADGYAF; CDR3 DNA: TGCGCCAGCAGCGGCCGGGGGGCGGATGGCTACGCCTTC
V gene: TRBV27; clone size: -; D gene: -; J gene: TRBJ1-2; CDR3 protein: CASSRSSNYGYTF; CDR3 DNA: TGTGCCAGCAGTCGTTCGTCTAACTATGGCTACACCTTC
V gene: TRBV18; clone size: -; D gene: -; J gene: TRBJ2-2; CDR3 protein: CASSGDRFMSRELFF; CDR3 DNA: TGTGCCAGCTCAGGAGACAGGTTCATGAGCCGGGAGCTGTTTTTT
V gene: TRBV5-1; clone size: -; D gene: TRBD2; J gene: TRBJ2-2; CDR3 protein: CASSSGLAGTGELFF; CDR3 DNA: TGCGCCAGCAGCTCCGGACTAGCGGGGACCGGGGAGCTGTTTTTT
V gene: TRBV6-1; clone size: -; D gene: -; J gene: TRBJ1-3; CDR3 protein: CASSPLSGNTIYF; CDR3 DNA: TGTGCCAGCAGTCCCCTCTCTGGAAACACCATATATTTT
V gene: TRBV5-1; clone size: -; D gene: TRBD2; J gene: TRBJ2-3; CDR3 protein: CASSLGGLARVDTQYF; CDR3 DNA: TGCGCCAGCAGCTTGGGGGGACTAGCGAGGGTAGATACGCAGTATTTT
V gene: TRBV6-5; clone size: -; D gene: TRBD1; J gene: TRBJ1-2; CDR3 protein: CASSLQGYGYTF; CDR3 DNA: TGTGCCAGCAGTCTACAGGGGTATGGCTACACCTTC
V gene: TRBV27; clone size: few; D gene: -; J gene: TRBJ1-1; CDR3 protein: CASSPRVGSTEAFF; CDR3 DNA: TGTGCCAGCAGTCCCCGGGTGGGTAGCACTGAAGCTTTCTTT
V gene: TRBV5-4; clone size: -; D gene: TRBD1; J gene: TRBJ2-5; CDR3 protein: CASSSRDRGQETQYF; CDR3 DNA: TGTGCCAGCAGCTCCCGGGACAGGGGGCAGGAGACCCAGTACTTC
V gene: TRBV6-4; clone size: -; D gene: -; J gene: TRBJ2-1; CDR3 protein: CASSDSQQGPNEQFF; CDR3 DNA: TGTGCCAGCAGTGACTCGCAGCAGGGCCCCAATGAGCAGTTCTTC
V gene: TRBV23-1; clone size: -; D gene: -; J gene: TRBJ2-3; CDR3 protein: CASRQGGADTQYF; CDR3 DNA: TGCGCCAGCAGGCAGGGGGGCGCAGATACGCAGTATTTT
V gene: TRBV5-1; clone size: -; D gene: TRBD1; J gene: TRBJ2-1; CDR3 protein: CASSPDRANEQFF; CDR3 DNA: TGCGCCAGCAGCCCGGACAGGGCGAATGAGCAGTTCTTC
V gene: TRBV7-2; clone size: few; D gene: -; J gene: TRBJ1-1; CDR3 protein: CASSLPGYRGTEAFF; CDR3 DNA: TGTGCCAGCAGCCTGCCGGGATACCGGGGGACTGAAGCTTTCTTT
V gene: TRBV4-1; clone size: -; D gene: TRBD2; J gene: TRBJ2-7; CDR3 protein: CASSPRLAGFDEQYF; CDR3 DNA: TGCGCCAGCAGCCCGCGACTAGCGGGATTTGACGAGCAGTACTTC
V gene: TRBV4-3; clone size: -; D gene: -; J gene: TRBJ2-7; CDR3 protein: CASSQDQGLRDEQYF; CDR3 DNA: TGCGCCAGCAGCCAAGACCAGGGGCTGAGGGACGAGCAGTACTTC
V gene: TRBV4-3; clone size: -; D gene: TRBD1; J gene: TRBJ2-1; CDR3 protein: CASSQDRDSRPDEQFF; CDR3 DNA: TGCGCCAGCAGCCAAGATCGGGACAGTAGGCCGGATGAGCAGTTCTTC
V gene: TRBV7-9; clone size: -; D gene: -; J gene: TRBJ1-4; CDR3 protein: CASSRAGGTNEKLFF; CDR3 DNA: TGTGCCAGCAGCCGGGCGGGGGGAACTAATGAAAAACTGTTTTTT
V gene: TRBV30; clone size: -; D gene: -; J gene: TRBJ1-1; CDR3 protein: CAWSVLEETNTEAFF; CDR3 DNA: TGTGCCTGGAGTGTACTGGAGGAAACGAACACTGAAGCTTTCTTT
V gene: TRBV28; clone size: once; D gene: -; J gene: TRBJ2-2; CDR3 protein: CASSLPRNSANTGELFF; CDR3 DNA: TGTGCCAGCAGTTTACCCCGCAACAGTGCGAACACCGGGGAGCTGTTTTTT
V gene: TRBV19; clone size: few; D gene: TRBD1; J gene: TRBJ1-1; CDR3 protein: CASSTVPGQMNTEAFF; CDR3 DNA: TGTGCCAGTAGTACAGTGCCGGGACAGATGAACACTGAAGCTTTCTTT
V gene: TRBV25-1; clone size: -; D gene: TRBD1; J gene: TRBJ2-2; CDR3 protein: CASTSYRTGNTGELFF; CDR3 DNA: TGTGCCAGCACCTCTTATAGGACAGGGAACACCGGGGAGCTGTTTTTT
V gene: TRBV29-1; clone size: -; D gene: -; J gene: TRBJ2-5; CDR3 protein: CSVGNRGGETQYF; CDR3 DNA: TGCAGCGTTGGAAACAGGGGGGGAGAGACCCAGTACTTC
V gene: TRBV18; clone size: -; D gene: -; J gene: TRBJ2-3; CDR3 protein: CASSPPSTVPGDTQYF; CDR3 DNA: TGTGCCAGCTCACCACCCTCGACAGTCCCGGGAGATACGCAGTATTTT
V gene: TRBV7-3; clone size: -; D gene: TRBD2; J gene: TRBJ2-3; CDR3 protein: CASSLRASGGTSTDTQYF; CDR3 DNA: TGTGCCAGCAGTCTCCGGGCCAGCGGGGGGACTAGCACAGATACGCAGTATTTT
V gene: TRBV11-1; clone size: -; D gene: -; J gene: TRBJ2-7; CDR3 protein: CASSPSNRAPYEQYF; CDR3 DNA: TGTGCCAGCAGCCCATCGAACAGGGCTCCCTACGAGCAGTACTTC